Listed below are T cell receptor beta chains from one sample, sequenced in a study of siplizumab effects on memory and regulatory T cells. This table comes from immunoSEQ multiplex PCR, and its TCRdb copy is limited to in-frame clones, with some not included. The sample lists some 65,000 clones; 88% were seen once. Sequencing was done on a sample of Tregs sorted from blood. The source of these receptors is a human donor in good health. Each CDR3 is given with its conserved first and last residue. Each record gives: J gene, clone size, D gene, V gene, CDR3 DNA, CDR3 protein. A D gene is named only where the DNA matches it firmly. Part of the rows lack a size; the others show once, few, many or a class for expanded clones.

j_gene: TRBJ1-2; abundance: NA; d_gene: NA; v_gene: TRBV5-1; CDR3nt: TGCGCCAGCAGCTTGGCCGCTGAGTATGGCTACACCTTC; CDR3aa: CASSLAAEYGYTF
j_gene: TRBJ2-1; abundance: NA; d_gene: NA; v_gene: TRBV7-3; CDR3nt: TGTGCCAGCAGCTTACAGGGCCGGTCCTACAATGAGCAGTTCTTC; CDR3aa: CASSLQGRSYNEQFF
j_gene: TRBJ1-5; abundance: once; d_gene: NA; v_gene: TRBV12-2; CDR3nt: TGTGCAAGTCGCCAAATAATCCTAGGTCAGCCCCAGCATTTT; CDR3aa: CASRQIILGQPQHF
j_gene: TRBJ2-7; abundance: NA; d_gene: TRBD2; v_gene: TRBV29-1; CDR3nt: TGCAGCGTTGGGACTAGCGGGAGCTCCTACGAGCAGTACTTC; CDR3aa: CSVGTSGSSYEQYF
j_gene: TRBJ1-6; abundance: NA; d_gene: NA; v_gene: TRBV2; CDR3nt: TGTGCCAGCAGTGGGGTCCGACAGAATTCACCCCTCCACTTT; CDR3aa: CASSGVRQNSPLHF
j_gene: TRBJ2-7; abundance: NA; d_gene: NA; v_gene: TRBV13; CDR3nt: TGTGCCAGCAGCTGGGATGACCCCGGAACCTACGAGCAGTACTTC; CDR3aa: CASSWDDPGTYEQYF
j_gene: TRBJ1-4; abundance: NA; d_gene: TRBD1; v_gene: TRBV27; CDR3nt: TGTGCCAGCAGTCCTCGGACAGGGGTTAATGAAAAACTGTTTTTT; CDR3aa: CASSPRTGVNEKLFF
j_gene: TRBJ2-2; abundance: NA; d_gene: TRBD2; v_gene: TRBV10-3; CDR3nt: TGTGCCATCAGTGTACTAGCGGGAGCCGGGAACACCGGGGAGCTGTTTTTT; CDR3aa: CAISVLAGAGNTGELFF
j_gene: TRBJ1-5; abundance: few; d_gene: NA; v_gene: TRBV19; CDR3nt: TGTGCCAGTAGTATCACCGCTCGCAATCAGCCCCAGCATTTT; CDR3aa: CASSITARNQPQHF
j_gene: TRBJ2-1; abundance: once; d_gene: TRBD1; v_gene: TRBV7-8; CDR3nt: TGTGCCAGCAGCAAGGGACAGGGGACCTACAATGAGCAGTTCTTC; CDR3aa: CASSKGQGTYNEQFF
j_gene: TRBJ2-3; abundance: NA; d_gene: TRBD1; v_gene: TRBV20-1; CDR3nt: TGCAGTGACAGGGGTCGGGATACGCAGTATTTT; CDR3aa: CSDRGRDTQYF
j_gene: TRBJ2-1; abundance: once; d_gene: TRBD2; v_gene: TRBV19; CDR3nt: TGTGCCAGTAGTATAGGACTAGCGGGTTACAATGAGCAGTTCTTC; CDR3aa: CASSIGLAGYNEQFF
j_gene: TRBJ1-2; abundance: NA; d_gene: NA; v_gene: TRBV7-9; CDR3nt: TGTGCCAGCAGCCCCCCGATAACATCTGGCTACACCTTC; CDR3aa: CASSPPITSGYTF
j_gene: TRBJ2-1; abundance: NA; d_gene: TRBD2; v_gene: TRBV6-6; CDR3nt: TGTGCCAGCCTAGCGGGAGGGCTTAATGAGCAGTTCTTC; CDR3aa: CASLAGGLNEQFF
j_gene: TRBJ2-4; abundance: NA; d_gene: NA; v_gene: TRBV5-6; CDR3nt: TGTGCCAGCAGCTTCGGTCGGGACGCGGTTCAGTACTTC; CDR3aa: CASSFGRDAVQYF
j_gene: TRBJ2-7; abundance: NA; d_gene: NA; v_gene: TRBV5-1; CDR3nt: TGCGCCAGCAGCTTGTCGCAGTCTCTATCACTCGAGCAGTACTTC; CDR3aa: CASSLSQSLSLEQYF
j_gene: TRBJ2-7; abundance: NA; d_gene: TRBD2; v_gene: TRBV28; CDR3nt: TGTGCCAGCAGTGCGACCCCGGGACTAGCGGGTCTCCCGGCATTC; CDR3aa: CASSATPGLAGLPAF
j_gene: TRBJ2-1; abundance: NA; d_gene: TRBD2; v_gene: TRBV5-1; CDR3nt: TGCGCCAGCAGCTTGGCGCCTGGACTAGCGGGACCCCCCTCCTACAATGAGCAGTTCTTC; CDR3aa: CASSLAPGLAGPPSYNEQFF
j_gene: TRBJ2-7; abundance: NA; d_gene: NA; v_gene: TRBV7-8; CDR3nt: TGTGCCAGCAGCTTAGGTGGAGGGACCCCCCACGAGCAGTACTTC; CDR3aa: CASSLGGGTPHEQYF
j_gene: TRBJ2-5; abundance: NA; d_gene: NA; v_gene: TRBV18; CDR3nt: TGTGCCAGCTCACCTCAGACCCAAGAGACCCAGTACTTC; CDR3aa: CASSPQTQETQYF
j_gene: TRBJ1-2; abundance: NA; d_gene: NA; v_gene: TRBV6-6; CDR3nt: TGTGCCAGCAGTCGGAAGGGGGACTATGGCTACACCTTC; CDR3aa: CASSRKGDYGYTF
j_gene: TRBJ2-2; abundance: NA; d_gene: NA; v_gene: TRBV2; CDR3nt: TGTGCCAGCAGTGGGGGGCGCGCGAACACCGGGGAGCTGTTTTTT; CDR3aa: CASSGGRANTGELFF
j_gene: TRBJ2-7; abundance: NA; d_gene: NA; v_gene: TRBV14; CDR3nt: TGTGCCAGCAGCCAAGTGGGCGGCAGCTCCTACGAGCAGTACTTC; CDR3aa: CASSQVGGSSYEQYF
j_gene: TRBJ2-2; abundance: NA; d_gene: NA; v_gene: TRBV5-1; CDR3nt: TGCGCCAGCAGCTTTTCAGGGGAGAACACCGGGGAGCTGTTTTTT; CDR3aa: CASSFSGENTGELFF
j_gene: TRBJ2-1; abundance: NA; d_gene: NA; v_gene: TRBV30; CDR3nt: TGTGCCTGGAGTGTACTGGGGGCAAATGAGCAGTTCTTC; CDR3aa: CAWSVLGANEQFF
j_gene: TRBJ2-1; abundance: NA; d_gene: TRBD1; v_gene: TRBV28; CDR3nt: TGTGCCAGCAGCTCCCCCACAGGGGGCTACAATGAGCAGTTCTTC; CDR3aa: CASSSPTGGYNEQFF
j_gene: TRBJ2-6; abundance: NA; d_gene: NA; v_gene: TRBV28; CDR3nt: TGTGCCAGCAGGCCGCTGTTGGGGTCTGGGGCCAACGTCCTGACTTTC; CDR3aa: CASRPLLGSGANVLTF
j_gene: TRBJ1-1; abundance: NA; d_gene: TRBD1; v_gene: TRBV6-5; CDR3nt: TGTGCCAGCAGTTACTCGATAGGGGGCGCAGCTTTCTTT; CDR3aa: CASSYSIGGAAFF
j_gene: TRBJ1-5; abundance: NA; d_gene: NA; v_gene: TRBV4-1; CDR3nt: TGCGCCAGCAGCCAAGATCCCAATAGGGCCTCAGGGCCCCAGCATTTT; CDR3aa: CASSQDPNRASGPQHF
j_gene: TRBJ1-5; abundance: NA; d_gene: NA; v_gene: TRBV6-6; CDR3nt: TGTGCCATCTTTCATCAGCCCCAGCATTTT; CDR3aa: CAIFHQPQHF
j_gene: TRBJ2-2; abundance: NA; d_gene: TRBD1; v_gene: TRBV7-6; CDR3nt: TGTGCCAGCAGCTTTGGGACAGGGACCGGGGAGCTGTTTTTT; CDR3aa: CASSFGTGTGELFF
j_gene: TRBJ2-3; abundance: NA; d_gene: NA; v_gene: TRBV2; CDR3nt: TGTGCCAGCAGTGAAACAGGAACAGATACGCAGTATTTT; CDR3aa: CASSETGTDTQYF
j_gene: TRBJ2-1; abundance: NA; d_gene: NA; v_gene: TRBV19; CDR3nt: TGTGCCACCAAGGGGGGCAGGGGGTTTTTTTACAATGAGCAGTTCTTC; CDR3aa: CATKGGRGFFYNEQFF
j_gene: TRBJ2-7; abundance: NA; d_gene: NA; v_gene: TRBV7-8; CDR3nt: TGTGCCAGCAGCCTAGATCACGAGCAGTACTTC; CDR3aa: CASSLDHEQYF
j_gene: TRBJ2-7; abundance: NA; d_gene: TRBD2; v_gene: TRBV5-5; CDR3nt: TGTGCCAGCAGCCCCGGACTAGCGGTTTACGAGCAGTACTTC; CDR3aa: CASSPGLAVYEQYF
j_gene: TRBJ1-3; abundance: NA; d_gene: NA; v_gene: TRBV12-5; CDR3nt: TGTGCTAGTGGTCAAGGGAAGCCCGGAAACACCATATATTTT; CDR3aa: CASGQGKPGNTIYF
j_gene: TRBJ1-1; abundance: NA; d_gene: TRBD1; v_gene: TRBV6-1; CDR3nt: TGTGCCATCAGTGCGGCAGGGGGCGCGGGGAACACTGAAGCTTTCTTT; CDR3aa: CAISAAGGAGNTEAFF
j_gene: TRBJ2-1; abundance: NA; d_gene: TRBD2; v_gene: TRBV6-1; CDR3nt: TGTGCCAGCAGACTAGCGGAGTACAATGAGCAGTTCTTC; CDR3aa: CASRLAEYNEQFF
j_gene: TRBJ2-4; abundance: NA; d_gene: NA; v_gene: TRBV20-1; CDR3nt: TGCAGTGCGGTAGCCAAAAACATTCAGTACTTC; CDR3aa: CSAVAKNIQYF
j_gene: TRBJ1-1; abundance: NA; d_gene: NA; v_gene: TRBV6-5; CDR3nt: TGTGCCAGCAGTGAATTTTCGAACACTGAAGCTTTCTTT; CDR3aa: CASSEFSNTEAFF
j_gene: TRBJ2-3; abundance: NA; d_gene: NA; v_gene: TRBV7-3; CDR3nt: TGTGCCAGCAGCCAAGCAGCGGCCAGTGGTGCAGATACGCAGTATTTT; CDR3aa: CASSQAAASGADTQYF
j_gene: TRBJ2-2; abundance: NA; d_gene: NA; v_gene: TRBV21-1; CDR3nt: TGTGCCAGCAGCAAAACTCCGGGACAGGGCAACACCGGGGAGCTGTTTTTT; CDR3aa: CASSKTPGQGNTGELFF
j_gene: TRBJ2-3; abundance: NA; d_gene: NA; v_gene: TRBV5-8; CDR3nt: TGTGCCAGCAGCTTTCGTGGAACTAGCACAGATACGCAGTATTTT; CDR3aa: CASSFRGTSTDTQYF